The clone carrying this TCR beta chain was detected a few times. Its matching antigen is unknown. As the method for making TCR beta libraries, quantitative 5'-RACE with molecular barcodes was used. TCRdb reprocessed the 5' RACE reads with MiXCR, giving one entry per CDR3 protein. The table records 50,000 to 70,000 distinct CDR3 sequences, 6.2% of them present only once. This sample is drawn from a study of CD8 T cells in ankylosing spondylitis. With 1 base removed from V and 2 bases from J, the gap between germline ends came to 5 bases. Germline V gene lookup returns CDR1 KGHSH and CDR2 LQKENI. The CDR3 length is 13 residues. Findings of the study overall: Clones that were linked to disease were CD8+ and were relatively rare in peripheral blood.

V usage is TRBV18 and J usage is TRBJ2-5; D not certain. Sequencing was performed on synovial fluid, either unsorted or a sorted T cell fraction (not recorded which). This clonotype was sampled from a male donor with ankylosing spondylitis. In DNA, the CDR3 is TGTGCCAGCTCACCACGGGGTCAAGAGACCCAGTACTTC. Its protein is CASSPRGQETQYF.